Each of the 22 T cell receptor beta chains below was sequenced from the same sample in a study of blood T cell repertoires in COVID-19. Clones were sequenced by immunoSEQ multiplex PCR, and TCRdb holds only the in-frame ones, with some missing. The table includes 250,000 to 300,000 clones, approximately 89% detected once. The specimen was peripheral blood. These receptors originate from a woman in her thirties with COVID-19, enrolled during active disease.

V gene TRBV28 combines with J gene TRBJ1-6; TRBD1 matches 10 bases. The germline CDR1 and CDR2 sequences are MDHEN and SYDVKM. This CDR3 is built from 15 residues. V was pared by 6 bases and J by 5 bases, with 4 bases of the junction left unmatched. The CDR3 bases are TGTGCCAGCAGCCGCGGGACAGGGGATAATTCACCCCTCCACTTT. Protein: CASSRGTGDNSPLHF.

The chain recombines TRBV6-2 or TRBV6-3 with TRBJ1-2; perhaps TRBD1 as D (6 bases). In germline, CDR1 is MNHEY, CDR2 SVGEGT. This CDR3 spans 14 amino acids. Trimming took off 1 base at V and 4 bases at J, with 10 bases between the two ends. CDR3 amino acids: CASSYWGRIYGYTF. The CDR3 DNA sequence: TGTGCCAGCAGTTACTGGGGGCGGATCTATGGCTACACCTTC.

In DNA form, the CDR3 reads TGTGCCAGTAGTGCCATAGCGGGAAGCATGGACGAGCAGTACTTC. Translating it yields CASSAIAGSMDEQYF. The chain combines TRBV19 with TRBJ2-7; 8 bases are shared with TRBD2. Germline trimming cut 5 bases from V and 5 bases from J; bases unmatched to any gene: 11. Germline V gene sequence: CDR1 LNHDA, CDR2 SQIVND (reference sequence). The length of the CDR3 is 15 residues.

J is TRBJ1-6 and V is TRBV27, with 7 bases that match TRBD1. Germline CDR1 reads MNHEY; CDR2 reads SMNVEV (reference sequence). Germline trimming cut 5 bases from V and 5 bases from J; bases unmatched to any gene: 6. The CDR3 consists of 15 residues. The CDR3 is CASSRGQLDNSPLHF. In DNA form, the CDR3 reads TGTGCCAGCAGTAGGGGACAGCTAGATAATTCACCCCTCCACTTT.

J is TRBJ2-1 and V is TRBV27; perhaps TRBD2 as D (6 bases). There are 15 residues in the CDR3. The V gene's germline CDR1 is MNHEY and CDR2 SMNVEV (reference sequence). V lost 6 bases to trimming and J lost 0 bases, with 12 bases between them. CDR3 sequence (DNA): TGTGCCAGCAGGAGACTAGACAACTCCTACAATGAGCAGTTCTTC. This translates into CASRRLDNSYNEQFF.

The chain has TRBV10-2 and TRBJ1-1, with 8 bases identical to TRBD1. Germline lookup yields CDR1 WSHSY and CDR2 SAAADI. CDR3 size: 13 residues. The V segment lost 5 bases and the J segment 6 bases; nucleotides outside the gene matches: 5. The CDR3 bases are TGCGCCAGCAGTTCAGGGGGCTTCCCTGAAGCTTTCTTT. Protein product: CASSSGGFPEAFF.

This chain links TRBV11-3 with TRBJ2-1, with 7 nucleotides matching TRBD2. V shed 5 bases and J 3 bases; nucleotides not matched to a gene: 7. Per germline, CDR1 SGHNT and CDR2 YENEEA. There are 15 residues in the CDR3. CDR3 loop: CASSDQASGYNEQFF. The CDR3 region has the DNA TGTGCCAGCAGCGATCAGGCTAGCGGCTACAATGAGCAGTTCTTC.

The sample holds one count of this clone. The chain has TRBV19 and TRBJ2-3; D call uncertain. Trimming cost V 1 base and J 2 bases, with 10 bases left between them. In germline, CDR1 is LNHDA, CDR2 SQIVND (reference sequence). CDR3 length: 15 residues. The CDR3 spells CASSIGGSFTDTQYF. The CDR3 bases are TGTGCCAGTAGTATAGGAGGATCGTTCACAGATACGCAGTATTTT.

The chain couples TRBV19 to TRBJ1-2; no firm D call. The CDR3 has 13 amino acids. In germline, CDR1 is LNHDA, CDR2 SQIVND (reference sequence). Trimming took off 3 bases at V and 6 bases at J, with 11 bases between the two ends. For the CDR3, the DNA is TGTGCCAGTAGTATCCACCAGGTCGATGGCTACACCTTC. Translated: CASSIHQVDGYTF.

This clone was picked up one time. The chain recombines TRBV24-1 with TRBJ1-5; 9 positions agree with TRBD1. CDR1 and CDR2 from the germline V gene are KGHDR and SFDVKD. Losses at the gene ends were 7 bases for V and 7 bases for J; bases not matched to a gene: 7. This CDR3 is 14 amino acids long. The CDR3 loop is CATSPQGADQPQHF. As DNA, the CDR3 is TGTGCCACCAGCCCACAGGGGGCGGACCAGCCCCAGCATTTT.

The chain carries TRBV19 and TRBJ2-1; weak D call: TRBD2 (6 bases). From germline, CDR1 is LNHDA and CDR2 SQIVND (reference sequence). V was shortened by 7 bases and J by 10 bases, with 17 bases between the two germline ends. This CDR3 comprises 13 residues. The CDR3, as DNA: TGTGCCAGTAAGGAGGGCCCTTTCCGGGAGCAGTTCTTC. Protein: CASKEGPFREQFF.

J is TRBJ1-2 and V is TRBV5-8; TRBD1 aligns across 9 bases. The CDR3 spans 15 residues. J gave up 1 base and V 2 bases, and 3 bases lay outside the gene matches. The V gene's germline CDR1 is SGHTS and CDR2 YDEGEE. CDR3 protein: CASSLRDRDNYGYTF. CDR3 DNA: TGTGCCAGCAGCTTAAGGGACAGGGATAACTATGGCTACACCTTC.

The V and J genes are TRBV10-3 and TRBJ2-5; TRBD1 matches 7 bases. The CDR3 extends over 14 amino acids. Trimming removed 11 bases from V and 2 bases from J; junction bases left unmatched: 11. Germline-derived CDR1 and CDR2 are ENHRY and SYGVKD. DNA of the CDR3: TGTGCCGTTGCCCGAGGGACAGCACAAGAGACCCAGTACTTC. Protein: CAVARGTAQETQYF.

This chain joins TRBV19 and TRBJ1-5; D is unresolved. CDR3 length equals 15 residues. The V end lost 2 bases, the J end lost 0 bases, and 8 bases lay between the germline ends. Germline CDR1 LNHDA, CDR2 SQIVND (reference sequence). CDR3: CASSIPGISNQPQHF. The CDR3 DNA reads TGTGCCAGTAGTATACCGGGGATTAGCAATCAGCCCCAGCATTTT.

The V gene is TRBV7-2, the J gene TRBJ2-3; D perhaps matches TRBD2 (6 bases). V lost 3 bases to trimming and J lost 8 bases, with 15 bases between them. Germline-derived CDR1 and CDR2 are SGHTA and FQGNSA. The CDR3 is 14 amino acids. The CDR3 spells CASSLRGTLGTQYF. The CDR3 bases are TGTGCCAGCAGCTTGCGCGGGACCCTAGGTACGCAGTATTTT. The full variable domain, with the rest looked up from reference TRBV7-2 and TRBJ2-3, is GAGVSQSPSNKVTEKGKDVELRCDPISGHTALYWYRQSLGQGLEFLIYFQGNSAPDKSGLPSDRFSAERTGGSVSTLTIQRTQQEDSAVYLCASSLRGTLGTQYFGPGTRLTVL.

The chain carries TRBV19 and TRBJ2-1; TRBD2 agrees at 7 bases. Trimming at V came to 1 base and at J to 0 bases, leaving 21 bases not matched to a gene. The CDR3 runs 22 residues. Germline V lookup: CDR1 LNHDA, CDR2 SQIVND (reference sequence). The CDR3 spells CASSIGNRGVSGIPHSYNEQFF. Here the CDR3 DNA reads TGTGCCAGTAGTATAGGGAACCGGGGGGTCAGCGGGATCCCCCACTCCTACAATGAGCAGTTCTTC.

The chain combines TRBV6-1 with TRBJ1-2, with D possibly matching TRBD1 (6 bases). Trimming cost V 1 base and J 4 bases, with 16 bases left between them. Per germline, CDR1 MNHNS and CDR2 SASEGT. The CDR3 runs to 16 residues. DNA for the CDR3: TGTGCCAGCAGTGAAGGGTTGGGGGGGGCGGGCTATGGCTACACCTTC. Its translation is CASSEGLGGAGYGYTF.

This clone has a single count. The V and J genes are TRBV5-6 and TRBJ2-7, with D perhaps matching TRBD2 (5 bases). V gave up 4 bases and J gave up 3 bases, with 14 bases separating them. The CDR3 is 14 residues long. The germline gives CDR1 SGHDT, CDR2 YYEEEE. The CDR3 sequence is CASSLIEDYYEQYF. CDR3 bases: TGTGCCAGCAGCCTCATAGAAGACTACTACGAGCAGTACTTC.

The rearrangement uses TRBV7-2 and TRBJ1-1; D call uncertain. CDR3 size: 13 residues. The V gene's germline CDR1 is SGHTA and CDR2 FQGNSA. Between the trimmed V and J ends, which lost 6 bases and 5 bases, there was a span of 13 bases. The chain's CDR3 is CASRQRRETEAFF. Written as DNA, the CDR3 is TGTGCCAGCAGACAAAGGCGGGAGACTGAAGCTTTCTTT.

V and J are TRBV11-2 and TRBJ2-5; TRBD2 aligns across 7 bases. V lost 6 bases and J lost 1; bases outside the gene matches: 5. The CDR3 consists of 14 residues. Germline CDR1 is SGHAT and CDR2 is FQNNGV. The CDR3 sequence is CASSPGTTQETQYF. CDR3 coding DNA: TGTGCCAGCAGTCCAGGGACTACCCAAGAGACCCAGTACTTC.

This clone was seen once. The V gene is TRBV19, the J gene TRBJ2-1; D possibly corresponds to TRBD1 (6 bases). Germline values: CDR1 LNHDA, CDR2 SQIVND (reference sequence). Between the trimmed V and J ends, which lost 3 bases and 8 bases, there was a span of 20 bases. The CDR3 runs to 16 residues. The CDR3 DNA reads as TGTGCCAGTAGTATGTTTGGCAGGGGCCTTAGGGATGAGCAGTTCTTC. It yields the protein CASSMFGRGLRDEQFF.

This chain connects TRBV19 to TRBJ2-1; possibly TRBD2 for D (6 bases). Germline V gene lookup returns CDR1 LNHDA and CDR2 SQIVND (reference sequence). The CDR3 totals 15 residues. V gave up 3 bases and J gave up 7 bases, with 16 bases separating them. CDR3 sequence (DNA): TGTGCCAGTAGTATCGCCGTAGCGGAGTTAAATGAGCAGTTCTTC. It encodes CASSIAVAELNEQFF. Complete variable domain (other parts from reference TRBV19 and TRBJ2-1): DGGITQSPKYLFRKEGQNVTLSCEQNLNHDAMYWYRQDPGQGLRLIYYSQIVNDFQKGDIAEGYSVSREKKESFPLTVTSAQKNPTAFYLCASSIAVAELNEQFFGPGTRLTVL.